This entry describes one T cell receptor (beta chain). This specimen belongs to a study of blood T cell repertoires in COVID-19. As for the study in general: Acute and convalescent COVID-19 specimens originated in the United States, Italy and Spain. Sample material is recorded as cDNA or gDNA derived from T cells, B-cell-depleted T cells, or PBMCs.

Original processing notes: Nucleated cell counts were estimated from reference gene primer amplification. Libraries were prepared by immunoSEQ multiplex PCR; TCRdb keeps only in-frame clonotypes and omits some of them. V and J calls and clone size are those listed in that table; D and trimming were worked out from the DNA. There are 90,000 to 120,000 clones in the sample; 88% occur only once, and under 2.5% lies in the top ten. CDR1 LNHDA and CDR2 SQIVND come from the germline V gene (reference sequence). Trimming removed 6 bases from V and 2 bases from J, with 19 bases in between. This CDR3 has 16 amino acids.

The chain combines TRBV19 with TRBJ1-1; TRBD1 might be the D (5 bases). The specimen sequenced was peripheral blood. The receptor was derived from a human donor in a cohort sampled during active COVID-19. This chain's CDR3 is CASRFVHTGTNTEAFF. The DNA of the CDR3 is TGTGCCAGTAGATTTGTTCACACCGGGACTAACACTGAAGCTTTCTTT.